A single T cell receptor (beta chain) is shown here with its context. Its specificity is unknown. This entry belongs to a study of OX40 agonist ivuxolimab in advanced cancers. Drawing of blood for sampling happened at baseline, at cycle 4 day 1, and at cycle 7 day 1. Libraries were prepared by immunoSEQ multiplex PCR; TCRdb keeps only in-frame clonotypes and omits some of them. The sample contains 45,000 to 65,000 clones, 88% of which appear only once. Study findings and constraints: Antigen specificity was not determined for the expanded peripheral T cells.

Specimen: CD4+ or CD8+ T cells sorted from blood, collected in a trial of the OX40 agonist ivuxolimab. This receptor was obtained from an adult with an advanced solid tumor such as melanoma, head and neck, liver or kidney cancer.

The CDR3 DNA reads TGTGCCAGCAGTGTGGCGGGAGGTCGGAATGAGCAGTTCTTC. This codes for CASSVAGGRNEQFF. The V gene is TRBV6-4, the J gene TRBJ2-1, with TRBD2 matching over 8 bases. This CDR3 contains 14 residues. CDR1 and CDR2 (germline): MRHNA, SNTAGT. Trimming took 4 bases from V and 7 from J; bases not matched to a gene: 6.